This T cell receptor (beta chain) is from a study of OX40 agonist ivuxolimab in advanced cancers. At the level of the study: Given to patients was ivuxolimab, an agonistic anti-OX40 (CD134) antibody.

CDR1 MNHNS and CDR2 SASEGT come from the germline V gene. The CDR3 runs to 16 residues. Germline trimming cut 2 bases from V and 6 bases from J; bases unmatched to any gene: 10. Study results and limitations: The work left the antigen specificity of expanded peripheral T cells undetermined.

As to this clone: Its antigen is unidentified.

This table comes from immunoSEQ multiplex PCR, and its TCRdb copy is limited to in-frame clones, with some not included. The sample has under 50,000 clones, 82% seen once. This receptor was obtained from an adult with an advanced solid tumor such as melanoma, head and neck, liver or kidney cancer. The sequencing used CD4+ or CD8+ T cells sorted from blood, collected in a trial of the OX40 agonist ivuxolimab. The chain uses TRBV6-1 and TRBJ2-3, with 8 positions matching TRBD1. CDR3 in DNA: TGTGCCAGCAGTGAAAGGGTGGCCACAGGGGGGGATACGCAGTATTTT. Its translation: CASSERVATGGDTQYF.